A selection of T cell receptor beta chains follows, all from one sample in a study of blood T cells in healthy people across ages. One entry per CDR3 protein results from TCRdb running MiXCR on the 5' RACE reads. The sample contains about 750,000 distinct CDR3 sequences, around half of which appear only once. The sequencing input was blood. Receptor source: a man older than 75 in good health. Each CDR3 is given with its conserved first and last residue. Each record gives: D gene, V gene, clone size, J gene, CDR3 DNA, CDR3 protein. A D gene is named only where the DNA matches it firmly. Size is omitted from some rows. Given values are once, few, many or a class for expanded clones.

d_gene: TRBD1; v_gene: TRBV6-5; abundance: NA; j_gene: TRBJ1-1; CDR3nt: TGTGCCAGCAGCCTTACAGGGGGTCCGAACACTGAAGCTTTCTTT; CDR3aa: CASSLTGGPNTEAFF
d_gene: NA; v_gene: TRBV20-1; abundance: NA; j_gene: TRBJ2-5; CDR3nt: TGCAGTGCTAGGGATCGGGTGATTGAGCAGTACTTC; CDR3aa: CSARDRVIEQYF
d_gene: NA; v_gene: TRBV6-6; abundance: few; j_gene: TRBJ2-7; CDR3nt: TGTGCCAGCAGTTCTTTCGGGTTGTCCTACGAGCAGTACTTC; CDR3aa: CASSSFGLSYEQYF
d_gene: TRBD2; v_gene: TRBV3-1; abundance: NA; j_gene: TRBJ2-1; CDR3nt: TGTGCCAGCAGCTTTCGACCGGGACTAGCGGGAGGAAGGCAGTTCTTC; CDR3aa: CASSFRPGLAGGRQFF
d_gene: NA; v_gene: TRBV19; abundance: NA; j_gene: TRBJ2-1; CDR3nt: TGTGCCAGTAGTGTCGGGGGGCAGGCCGTAAGGAATGAGCAGTTCTTC; CDR3aa: CASSVGGQAVRNEQFF
d_gene: TRBD1; v_gene: TRBV30; abundance: NA; j_gene: TRBJ1-5; CDR3nt: TGTGCCTGGAGTCCTCGGACAGGGGAGAGCAATCAGCCCCAGCATTTT; CDR3aa: CAWSPRTGESNQPQHF
d_gene: TRBD2; v_gene: TRBV11-1; abundance: NA; j_gene: TRBJ2-7; CDR3nt: TGTGCCAGCAGCTTAGTGGTCAAGATGGGACTAGCGGAGGGAGGGCCCTACGAGCAGTACTTC; CDR3aa: CASSLVVKMGLAEGGPYEQYF
d_gene: NA; v_gene: TRBV5-1; abundance: few; j_gene: TRBJ1-1; CDR3nt: TGCGCCAGCAGCTTGTCTCGGGGGGCAATTGTCACTGAAGCTTTCTTT; CDR3aa: CASSLSRGAIVTEAFF
d_gene: TRBD1; v_gene: TRBV10-3; abundance: few; j_gene: TRBJ1-1; CDR3nt: TGTGCCATCAGTAGACAGGGGGGTGACACTGAAGCTTTCTTT; CDR3aa: CAISRQGGDTEAFF
d_gene: NA; v_gene: TRBV29-1; abundance: NA; j_gene: TRBJ1-1; CDR3nt: TGCAGCGTTGAAGATACGGGGATGAACACTGAAGCTTTCTTT; CDR3aa: CSVEDTGMNTEAFF
d_gene: NA; v_gene: TRBV27; abundance: NA; j_gene: TRBJ2-1; CDR3nt: TGTGCCAGCAGTTCCTTCAATGAGCAGTTCTTC; CDR3aa: CASSSFNEQFF
d_gene: TRBD2; v_gene: TRBV20-1; abundance: NA; j_gene: TRBJ2-1; CDR3nt: TGCAGTGCTACACCGGGACTAGCGGGAGTAATTCGGCAGTTCTTC; CDR3aa: CSATPGLAGVIRQFF
d_gene: NA; v_gene: TRBV11-2; abundance: NA; j_gene: TRBJ2-1; CDR3nt: TGTGCCAGCAGCGCAGAGTCGTTCCGTTACAATGAGCAGTTCTTC; CDR3aa: CASSAESFRYNEQFF
d_gene: NA; v_gene: TRBV2; abundance: once; j_gene: TRBJ2-7; CDR3nt: TGTGCCAGCACCCGAACAGGGTCCGAGCAGTACTTC; CDR3aa: CASTRTGSEQYF
d_gene: NA; v_gene: TRBV24-1; abundance: few; j_gene: TRBJ1-2; CDR3nt: TGTGCCACCAGTGATTACAGGGAGGGGAACTATGGCTACACCTTC; CDR3aa: CATSDYREGNYGYTF
d_gene: TRBD2; v_gene: TRBV7-9; abundance: NA; j_gene: TRBJ2-6; CDR3nt: TGTGCCGGCATGGCCAGGACTAGCGGGAGGGCAAAGGGGGCCAACGTCCTGACTTTC; CDR3aa: CAGMARTSGRAKGANVLTF
d_gene: TRBD2; v_gene: TRBV12-3/TRBV12-4; abundance: NA; j_gene: TRBJ2-1; CDR3nt: TGTGCCAGCACCCGCGGGAGGGCCTACAATGAGCAGTTCTTC; CDR3aa: CASTRGRAYNEQFF
d_gene: NA; v_gene: TRBV5-1; abundance: NA; j_gene: TRBJ2-5; CDR3nt: TGCGCCAGCAGCTTGGGTAGGGCCTTCCAAGAGACCCAGTACTTC; CDR3aa: CASSLGRAFQETQYF
d_gene: NA; v_gene: TRBV11-3; abundance: few; j_gene: TRBJ2-1; CDR3nt: TGTGCCAGCAGCCCCGGACAGCAGATATCCTACAATGAGCAGTTCTTC; CDR3aa: CASSPGQQISYNEQFF
d_gene: NA; v_gene: TRBV6-5; abundance: NA; j_gene: TRBJ2-7; CDR3nt: TGTGCCAGCAGTTACGACGCCTACAATGAGCAGTACTTC; CDR3aa: CASSYDAYNEQYF
d_gene: NA; v_gene: TRBV7-9; abundance: NA; j_gene: TRBJ2-1; CDR3nt: TGTGCCAGCAGCTTAGCCTCACCTTCTAATGAGCAGTTCTTC; CDR3aa: CASSLASPSNEQFF
d_gene: NA; v_gene: TRBV9; abundance: few; j_gene: TRBJ2-3; CDR3nt: TGTGCCAGCAGCGCTAAGGGGGGGACAGATACGCAGTATTTT; CDR3aa: CASSAKGGTDTQYF
d_gene: NA; v_gene: TRBV6-5; abundance: NA; j_gene: TRBJ2-7; CDR3nt: TGTGCCAGCAGTAACTCCGGAGCGCCCCGGGACGAGCAGTACTTC; CDR3aa: CASSNSGAPRDEQYF
d_gene: NA; v_gene: TRBV7-2; abundance: NA; j_gene: TRBJ2-5; CDR3nt: TGTGCCAGCAGCTTAGCTCATACTCAAGAGACCCAGTACTTC; CDR3aa: CASSLAHTQETQYF
d_gene: NA; v_gene: TRBV7-9; abundance: few; j_gene: TRBJ2-3; CDR3nt: TGTGCCAGCAGCTTACAGGGAGATGACACAGATACGCAGTATTTT; CDR3aa: CASSLQGDDTDTQYF
d_gene: NA; v_gene: TRBV21-1; abundance: NA; j_gene: TRBJ2-7; CDR3nt: TGTGCCAGCAGCAGCGAAACAGACTACGAGCAGTACTTC; CDR3aa: CASSSETDYEQYF
d_gene: NA; v_gene: TRBV5-1; abundance: NA; j_gene: TRBJ2-3; CDR3nt: TGCGCCAGCAGCTTGGAAGGACTCCCCGGGGCAGATACGCAGTATTTT; CDR3aa: CASSLEGLPGADTQYF
d_gene: NA; v_gene: TRBV6-5; abundance: NA; j_gene: TRBJ2-2; CDR3nt: TGTGCCAGCAGTATGTTCCCGACCGGGGAGCTGTTTTTT; CDR3aa: CASSMFPTGELFF
d_gene: TRBD1; v_gene: TRBV3-1; abundance: NA; j_gene: TRBJ1-1; CDR3nt: TGTGCCAGCAGCCAGAGGACAGGGGGCGCCAGCACTGAAGCTTTCTTT; CDR3aa: CASSQRTGGASTEAFF
d_gene: NA; v_gene: TRBV20-1; abundance: NA; j_gene: TRBJ2-7; CDR3nt: TGCAGTGCTAATCCCGGGGTGGTGGGGGAGCAGTACTTC; CDR3aa: CSANPGVVGEQYF
d_gene: NA; v_gene: TRBV2; abundance: NA; j_gene: TRBJ2-7; CDR3nt: TGTGCCAGCAGTGAACTGAGCGAGCAGTACTTC; CDR3aa: CASSELSEQYF
d_gene: TRBD2; v_gene: TRBV6-1; abundance: NA; j_gene: TRBJ2-5; CDR3nt: TGTGCCAGCAGTGAGGAGAGCGGGAGGGCTAGAGAGACCCAGTACTTC; CDR3aa: CASSEESGRARETQYF
d_gene: NA; v_gene: TRBV20-1; abundance: NA; j_gene: TRBJ1-5; CDR3nt: TGCAGTGCTAGTCCAGGACCCACCCAGCATTTT; CDR3aa: CSASPGPTQHF
d_gene: NA; v_gene: TRBV7-2; abundance: few; j_gene: TRBJ2-3; CDR3nt: TGTGCCAGCAGCTTAAGTTTCGGCAGCACAGATACGCAGTATTTT; CDR3aa: CASSLSFGSTDTQYF
d_gene: TRBD1; v_gene: TRBV5-1; abundance: NA; j_gene: TRBJ1-1; CDR3nt: TGCGCCAGCAGCTTGATGGGACAGGTTAGGGCTTTCTTT; CDR3aa: CASSLMGQVRAFF
d_gene: TRBD1; v_gene: TRBV7-9; abundance: NA; j_gene: TRBJ2-1; CDR3nt: TGTGCCAGCAGTTGCGTGACAGGGCCAAACAATGAGCAGTTCTTC; CDR3aa: CASSCVTGPNNEQFF
d_gene: TRBD2; v_gene: TRBV6-6; abundance: NA; j_gene: TRBJ2-7; CDR3nt: TGTGCCAGTTCTAGCGGGAGGGCGGGCGAGCAGTACTTC; CDR3aa: CASSSGRAGEQYF
d_gene: TRBD1; v_gene: TRBV14; abundance: NA; j_gene: TRBJ2-3; CDR3nt: TGTGCCAGCAGCCTCAGGAAGACAGGGAGCACAGATACGCAGTATTTT; CDR3aa: CASSLRKTGSTDTQYF
d_gene: NA; v_gene: TRBV20-1; abundance: few; j_gene: TRBJ2-7; CDR3nt: TGCAGTGCCCCAAAAAGCTCTCACGAGCAGTACTTC; CDR3aa: CSAPKSSHEQYF
d_gene: NA; v_gene: TRBV7-2; abundance: few; j_gene: TRBJ2-7; CDR3nt: TGTGCCAGCAGCCAAGGGGCACGGGCCCTCACCTACGAGCAGTACTTC; CDR3aa: CASSQGARALTYEQYF
d_gene: NA; v_gene: TRBV18; abundance: NA; j_gene: TRBJ2-5; CDR3nt: TGTGCCAGCTCACCTGCCCAAGAGACCCAGTACTTC; CDR3aa: CASSPAQETQYF
d_gene: TRBD1; v_gene: TRBV20-1; abundance: NA; j_gene: TRBJ1-1; CDR3nt: TGCAGTGCTAGAGATTTGGGACAGGGGAACACTGAAGCTTTCTTT; CDR3aa: CSARDLGQGNTEAFF
d_gene: NA; v_gene: TRBV6-6; abundance: NA; j_gene: TRBJ1-4; CDR3nt: TGTGCCAGCAGTTACTCGGGGACGTCGTGGAAACTGTTTTTT; CDR3aa: CASSYSGTSWKLFF
d_gene: TRBD1; v_gene: TRBV7-3; abundance: NA; j_gene: TRBJ2-2; CDR3nt: TGTGCCAGCAGCTTAAGAGGGGGCATGAACACCGGGGAGCTGTTTTTT; CDR3aa: CASSLRGGMNTGELFF
d_gene: NA; v_gene: TRBV4-1; abundance: few; j_gene: TRBJ2-7; CDR3nt: TGCGCCACCACACCCGGGAACTCCTACAATGAGCAGTACTTC; CDR3aa: CATTPGNSYNEQYF
d_gene: TRBD1; v_gene: TRBV6-5; abundance: NA; j_gene: TRBJ2-6; CDR3nt: TGTGCCACCGGCCGACAGGGAAACTCTGGGGCCAACGTCCTGACTTTC; CDR3aa: CATGRQGNSGANVLTF
d_gene: NA; v_gene: TRBV3-1; abundance: NA; j_gene: TRBJ2-5; CDR3nt: TGTGCCAGCAGCCAAGCCGGGAGAGAGACCCAGTACTTC; CDR3aa: CASSQAGRETQYF
d_gene: TRBD2; v_gene: TRBV20-1; abundance: many; j_gene: TRBJ2-5; CDR3nt: TGCAGTGCTAGAACTAGCGGAGAGACCCAGTACTTC; CDR3aa: CSARTSGETQYF
d_gene: NA; v_gene: TRBV28; abundance: NA; j_gene: TRBJ2-7; CDR3nt: TGTGCCAGCACCCATGGGACGGCTGCCTACGAGCAGTACTTC; CDR3aa: CASTHGTAAYEQYF
d_gene: TRBD2; v_gene: TRBV18; abundance: NA; j_gene: TRBJ2-7; CDR3nt: TGTGCCAGCTCACCACCTAGCGGGACGTCCTACGAGCAGTACTTC; CDR3aa: CASSPPSGTSYEQYF